This TCR beta chain comes out of a study of identical twins. Study-wide points: In monozygotic twins, models underestimated the sharing of out-of-frame TCR alpha. Cord blood's abundant beta clonotypes had fewer insertions, unlike memory repertoires.

About this clonotype: Its antigen is unidentified.

The CDR3 has 14 residues. Trimming left V 7 bases short and J 1 base short, with 11 bases between. CDR1 and CDR2 from the germline V gene are SNHLY and FYNNEI. MiXCR was run by TCRdb on the 5' RACE reads, yielding one entry per CDR3 protein. The table shows 450,000 to 650,000 distinct CDR3 sequences, with around a tenth occurring only once. These records were also assigned to another study, of yellow fever vaccine responses in identical twins.

The sequence came from a woman between 18 and 29 years old in good health. What was sequenced was PBMCs. V gene TRBV2 combines with J gene TRBJ2-4; D is ambiguous. The DNA of the CDR3 is TGTGCCAGCACAACGGCCGTGGCCAAAAACATTCAGTACTTC. This translates into CASTTAVAKNIQYF. Looking up the rest from reference TRBV2 and TRBJ2-4 gives the full variable domain: EPEVTQTPSHQVTQMGQEVILRCVPISNHLYFYWYRQILGQKVEFLVSFYNNEISEKSEIFDDQFSVERPDGSNFTLKIRSTKLEDSAMYFCASTTAVAKNIQYFGAGTRLSVL.